These T cell receptor beta chains were read from a single sample in a study of blood T cell repertoires in COVID-19. Generated by immunoSEQ multiplex PCR, the TCRdb table keeps only in-frame clones and is missing some. Of about 240,000 clones in the sample, about 82% were seen once. The sequenced material came from peripheral blood. These receptors all come from a man aged 80 or over with acute or convalescent COVID-19. Both conserved end residues are part of each CDR3. The D gene is left open where the match is weak. Clone size is given for some rows only: seen once, a few or many times, or a class if the clone is expanded.

D gene: TRBD1; J gene: TRBJ1-2; V gene: TRBV28; clone size: .; CDR3 DNA: TGTGCCAGCAGTGGCCCAATACAGGGGGCTAGGGGTGGCTACACCTTC; CDR3 protein: CASSGPIQGARGGYTF
D gene: .; J gene: TRBJ1-5; V gene: TRBV5-1; clone size: .; CDR3 DNA: TGCGCCAGCAGCTTGAGTGGCAGGGTGGATCAGCCCCAGCATTTT; CDR3 protein: CASSLSGRVDQPQHF
D gene: .; J gene: TRBJ1-2; V gene: TRBV5-1; clone size: once; CDR3 DNA: TGCGCCAGCAGCTTGGGGCAGGTTTCCTATGGCTACACCTTC; CDR3 protein: CASSLGQVSYGYTF
D gene: .; J gene: TRBJ2-2; V gene: TRBV18; clone size: .; CDR3 DNA: TGTGCCAGCTCACCTCTTGACTCCACCGGGGTGGAGCTGTTTTTT; CDR3 protein: CASSPLDSTGVELFF
D gene: TRBD1; J gene: TRBJ2-7; V gene: TRBV2; clone size: .; CDR3 DNA: TGTGCCAGCTCAAGGGGGCAGCCTACATTAACCTACGAGCAGTACTTC; CDR3 protein: CASSRGQPTLTYEQYF
D gene: TRBD1; J gene: TRBJ2-1; V gene: TRBV19; clone size: .; CDR3 DNA: TGTGCCAGTGGCTCCCTCCAGGGGGCGCGGAATGAGCAGTTCTTC; CDR3 protein: CASGSLQGARNEQFF
D gene: TRBD1; J gene: TRBJ1-1; V gene: TRBV27; clone size: .; CDR3 DNA: TGTGCCAGCAGTTCCGGGACAGTCATAAACACTGAAGCTTTCTTT; CDR3 protein: CASSSGTVINTEAFF
D gene: .; J gene: TRBJ1-5; V gene: TRBV18; clone size: .; CDR3 DNA: TGTGCCAGCTCACCACGGGGGGGCGCAGATCAGCCCCAGCATTTT; CDR3 protein: CASSPRGGADQPQHF
D gene: TRBD2; J gene: TRBJ2-1; V gene: TRBV28; clone size: .; CDR3 DNA: TGTGCCAGCAGTTCGGGGGGGGTCTACAATGAGCAGTTCTTC; CDR3 protein: CASSSGGVYNEQFF
D gene: TRBD1; J gene: TRBJ2-1; V gene: TRBV5-8; clone size: .; CDR3 DNA: TGTGCCAGCAGCCGCTTTGGGACAGGGGGGCCCTACAATGAGCAGTTCTTC; CDR3 protein: CASSRFGTGGPYNEQFF
D gene: .; J gene: TRBJ1-6; V gene: TRBV3-1/TRBV3-2; clone size: .; CDR3 DNA: TGTGCCAGCAGCCGCAGCCCCGGGACTGGGCATTCACCCCTCCACTTT; CDR3 protein: CASSRSPGTGHSPLHF
D gene: TRBD1; J gene: TRBJ2-1; V gene: TRBV9; clone size: few; CDR3 DNA: TGTGCCAGCAGCTTCTCCGGGACAGGGGACAATGAGCAGTTCTTC; CDR3 protein: CASSFSGTGDNEQFF
D gene: TRBD1; J gene: TRBJ1-1; V gene: TRBV11-3; clone size: .; CDR3 DNA: TGTGCCAGCAGCTTCGGGACAGGGACGACTGAAGCTTTCTTT; CDR3 protein: CASSFGTGTTEAFF
D gene: .; J gene: TRBJ2-7; V gene: TRBV3-1/TRBV3-2; clone size: .; CDR3 DNA: TGTGCCAGCAGCCAAGATACCCTTCGGGGGGCGAGCTCCTACGAGCAGTACTTC; CDR3 protein: CASSQDTLRGASSYEQYF
D gene: .; J gene: TRBJ1-2; V gene: TRBV6-5; clone size: .; CDR3 DNA: TGTGCCAGCAGGCGTTCCGGTGGCTACACCTTC; CDR3 protein: CASRRSGGYTF
D gene: .; J gene: TRBJ2-7; V gene: TRBV11-2; clone size: once; CDR3 DNA: TGTGCCAGCAGCACCGGACTTTTGAGCTCCTACGAGCAGTACTTC; CDR3 protein: CASSTGLLSSYEQYF
D gene: .; J gene: TRBJ1-2; V gene: TRBV28; clone size: .; CDR3 DNA: TGTGCCAGCAGTTTCCTAAACTATGGCTACACCTTC; CDR3 protein: CASSFLNYGYTF
D gene: .; J gene: TRBJ2-7; V gene: TRBV6-6; clone size: .; CDR3 DNA: TGTGCCAGCAGCTACGACTTCAACTCCTACGAGCAGTACTTC; CDR3 protein: CASSYDFNSYEQYF
D gene: .; J gene: TRBJ1-5; V gene: TRBV15; clone size: .; CDR3 DNA: TGTGCCACCAATGATCGCCGCGTCAGCAATCAGCCCCAGCATTTT; CDR3 protein: CATNDRRVSNQPQHF
D gene: TRBD2; J gene: TRBJ2-7; V gene: TRBV6-6; clone size: .; CDR3 DNA: TGTGCCAGCAGCCAACTAGCGGGAGGGGGCTTGGAGCAGTACTTC; CDR3 protein: CASSQLAGGGLEQYF
D gene: TRBD2; J gene: TRBJ2-3; V gene: TRBV27; clone size: .; CDR3 DNA: TGTGCCAGCAGTTCACCCCTTGGACTAGCCGACCCAGATACGCAGTATTTT; CDR3 protein: CASSSPLGLADPDTQYF
D gene: TRBD2; J gene: TRBJ2-3; V gene: TRBV7-2; clone size: .; CDR3 DNA: TGTGCCAGCAGCTTAGGACTAGCCGGCACAGATACGCAGTATTTT; CDR3 protein: CASSLGLAGTDTQYF
D gene: TRBD1; J gene: TRBJ1-3; V gene: TRBV5-1; clone size: .; CDR3 DNA: TGCGCCAGCAGCTCTGACAGGGGTGAAAACACCATATATTTT; CDR3 protein: CASSSDRGENTIYF
D gene: .; J gene: TRBJ2-3; V gene: TRBV5-1; clone size: .; CDR3 DNA: TGCGCCAGCAGCTTGTCAGGGCACAGCACAGATACGCAGTATTTT; CDR3 protein: CASSLSGHSTDTQYF
D gene: TRBD1; J gene: TRBJ2-7; V gene: TRBV6-5; clone size: few; CDR3 DNA: TGTGCCAGCAGTTACGGACAGGGGATGGTACGGCAGTACTTC; CDR3 protein: CASSYGQGMVRQYF
D gene: TRBD1; J gene: TRBJ1-1; V gene: TRBV10-2; clone size: .; CDR3 DNA: TGCGCCAGCAGTCCGACAGGGGCTGGGAACACTGAAGCTTTCTTT; CDR3 protein: CASSPTGAGNTEAFF